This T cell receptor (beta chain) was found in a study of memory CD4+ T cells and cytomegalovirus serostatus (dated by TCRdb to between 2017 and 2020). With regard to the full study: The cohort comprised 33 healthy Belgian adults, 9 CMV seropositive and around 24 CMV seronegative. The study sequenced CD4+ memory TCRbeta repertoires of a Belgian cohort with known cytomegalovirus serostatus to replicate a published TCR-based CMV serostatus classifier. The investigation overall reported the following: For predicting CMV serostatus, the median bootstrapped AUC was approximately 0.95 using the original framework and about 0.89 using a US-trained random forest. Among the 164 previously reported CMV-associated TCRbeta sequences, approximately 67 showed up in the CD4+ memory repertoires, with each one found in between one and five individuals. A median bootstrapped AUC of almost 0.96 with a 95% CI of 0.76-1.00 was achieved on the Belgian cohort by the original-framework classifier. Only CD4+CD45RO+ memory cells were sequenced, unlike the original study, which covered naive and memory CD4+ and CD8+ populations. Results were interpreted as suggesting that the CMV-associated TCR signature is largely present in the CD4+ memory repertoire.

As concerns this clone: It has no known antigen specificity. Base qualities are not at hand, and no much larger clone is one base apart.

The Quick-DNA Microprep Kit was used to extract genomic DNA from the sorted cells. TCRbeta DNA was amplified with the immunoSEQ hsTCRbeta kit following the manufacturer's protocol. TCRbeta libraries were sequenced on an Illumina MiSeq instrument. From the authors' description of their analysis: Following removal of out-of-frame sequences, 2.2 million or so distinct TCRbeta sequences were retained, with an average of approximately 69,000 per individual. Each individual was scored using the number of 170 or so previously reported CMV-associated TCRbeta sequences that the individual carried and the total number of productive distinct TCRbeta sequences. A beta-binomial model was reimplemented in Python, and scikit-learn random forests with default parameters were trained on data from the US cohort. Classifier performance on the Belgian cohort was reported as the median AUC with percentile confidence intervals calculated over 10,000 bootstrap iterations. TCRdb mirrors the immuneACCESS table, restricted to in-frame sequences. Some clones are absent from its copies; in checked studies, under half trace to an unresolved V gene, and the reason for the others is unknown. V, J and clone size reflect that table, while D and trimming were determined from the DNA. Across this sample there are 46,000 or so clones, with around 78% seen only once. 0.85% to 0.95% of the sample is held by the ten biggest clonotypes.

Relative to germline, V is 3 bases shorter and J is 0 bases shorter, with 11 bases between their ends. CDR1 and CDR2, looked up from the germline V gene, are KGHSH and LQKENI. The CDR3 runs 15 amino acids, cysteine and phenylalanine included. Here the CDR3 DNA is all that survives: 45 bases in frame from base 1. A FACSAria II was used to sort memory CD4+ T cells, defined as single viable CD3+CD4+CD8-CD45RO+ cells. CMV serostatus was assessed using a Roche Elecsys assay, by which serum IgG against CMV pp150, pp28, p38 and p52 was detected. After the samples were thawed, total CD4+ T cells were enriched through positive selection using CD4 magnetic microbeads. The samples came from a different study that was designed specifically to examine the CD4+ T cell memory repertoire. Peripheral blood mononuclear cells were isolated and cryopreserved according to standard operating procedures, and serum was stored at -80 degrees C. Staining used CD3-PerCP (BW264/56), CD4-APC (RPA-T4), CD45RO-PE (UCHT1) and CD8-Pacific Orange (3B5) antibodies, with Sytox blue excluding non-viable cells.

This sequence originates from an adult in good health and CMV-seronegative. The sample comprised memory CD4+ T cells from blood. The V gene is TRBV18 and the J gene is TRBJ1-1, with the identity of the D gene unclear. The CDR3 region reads CASSPSDAMNTEAFF. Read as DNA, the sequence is TGTGCCAGCTCACCGTCGGACGCCATGAACACTGAAGCTTTCTTT.